This T cell receptor (beta chain) was documented in a study of cytomegalovirus exposure and HLA in healthy donors. The study, taken as a whole, reports: Some V segments, TRBV6-2 and TRBV6-3 among them, were indistinguishable and were therefore excluded. A few chains linked to CMV were shown in vitro to be specific for CMV antigens.

Regarding this clone: Its antigen is undetermined.

A multiplex PCR was run with 60 Vbeta primers and 13 Jbeta primers. The repertoire was sequenced with immunoSEQ multiplex PCR; TCRdb's copy has only in-frame clones and lacks some. The data show some 180,000 clones, about four fifths seen once. The V gene end was trimmed by 4 bases and the J gene end by 3 bases; junction bases not matched to a gene: 2. Germline V gene sequence: CDR1 MNHNY, CDR2 SVGAGI (reference sequence). The CDR3 is made up of 14 amino acids. This rearrangement joins TRBV6-6 to TRBJ2-7; TRBD2 matches at 11 bases. The clonotype comes from a female donor in good health and CMV-seronegative. Source material: PBMCs. The CDR3 region is CASSFTSGGYEQYF. The DNA of the CDR3 is TGTGCCAGCAGTTTTACTAGCGGGGGCTACGAGCAGTACTTC.